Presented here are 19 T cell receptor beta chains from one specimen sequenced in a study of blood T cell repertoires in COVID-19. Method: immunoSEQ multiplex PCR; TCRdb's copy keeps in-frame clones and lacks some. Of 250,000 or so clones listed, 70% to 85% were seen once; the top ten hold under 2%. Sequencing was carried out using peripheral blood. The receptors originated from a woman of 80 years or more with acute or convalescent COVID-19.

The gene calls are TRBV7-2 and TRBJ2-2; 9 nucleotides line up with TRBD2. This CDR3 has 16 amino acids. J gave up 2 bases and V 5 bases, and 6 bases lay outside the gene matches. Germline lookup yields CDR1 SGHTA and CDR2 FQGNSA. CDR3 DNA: TGTGCCAGCAGCCCCCGACTAGCGGTAAACACCGGGGAGCTGTTTTTT. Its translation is CASSPRLAVNTGELFF.

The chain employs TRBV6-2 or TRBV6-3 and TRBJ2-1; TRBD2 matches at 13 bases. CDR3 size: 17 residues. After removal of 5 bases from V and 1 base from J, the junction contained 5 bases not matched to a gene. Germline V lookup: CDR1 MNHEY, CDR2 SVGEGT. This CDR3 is CASSKLAGGGSYNEQFF. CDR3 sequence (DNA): TGTGCCAGCAGTAAACTAGCGGGAGGGGGTTCCTACAATGAGCAGTTCTTC.

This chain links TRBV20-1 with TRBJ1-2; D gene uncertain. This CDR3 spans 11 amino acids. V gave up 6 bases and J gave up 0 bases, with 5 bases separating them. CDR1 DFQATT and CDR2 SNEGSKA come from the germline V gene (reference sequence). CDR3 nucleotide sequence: TGCAGTGCAGAGGCTAACTATGGCTACACCTTC. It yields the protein CSAEANYGYTF.

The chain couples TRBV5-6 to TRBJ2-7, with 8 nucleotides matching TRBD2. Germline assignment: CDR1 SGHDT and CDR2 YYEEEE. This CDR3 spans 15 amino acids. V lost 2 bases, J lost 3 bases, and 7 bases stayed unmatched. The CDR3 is CASSFPLAGHYEQYF. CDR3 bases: TGTGCCAGCAGCTTTCCCCTAGCGGGCCACTACGAGCAGTACTTC.

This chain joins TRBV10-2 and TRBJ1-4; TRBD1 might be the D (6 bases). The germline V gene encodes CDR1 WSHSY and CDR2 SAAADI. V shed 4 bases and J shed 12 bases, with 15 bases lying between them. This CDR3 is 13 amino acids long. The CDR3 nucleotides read TGCGCCAGCAGTGGAATCGGACAGTTAGAACTGTTTTTT. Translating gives CASSGIGQLELFF.

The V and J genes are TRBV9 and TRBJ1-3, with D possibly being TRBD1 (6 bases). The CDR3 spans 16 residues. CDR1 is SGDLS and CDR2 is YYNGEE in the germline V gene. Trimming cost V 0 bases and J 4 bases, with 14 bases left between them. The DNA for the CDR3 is TGTGCCAGCAGCGTAGGTTCAGGGGCGAGAGGAAACACCATATATTTT. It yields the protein CASSVGSGARGNTIYF.

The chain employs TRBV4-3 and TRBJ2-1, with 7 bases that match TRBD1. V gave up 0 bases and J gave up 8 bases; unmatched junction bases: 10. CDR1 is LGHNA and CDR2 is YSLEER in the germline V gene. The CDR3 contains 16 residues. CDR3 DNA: TGCGCCAGCAGCCAAGATTTGGCAGGGGGTGGGGATGAGCAGTTCTTC. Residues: CASSQDLAGGGDEQFF.

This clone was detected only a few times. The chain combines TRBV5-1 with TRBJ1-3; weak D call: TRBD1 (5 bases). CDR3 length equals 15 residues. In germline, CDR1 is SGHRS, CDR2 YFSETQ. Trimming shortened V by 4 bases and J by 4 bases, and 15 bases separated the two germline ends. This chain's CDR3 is CASSLQGVWGNTIYF. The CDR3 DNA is TGCGCCAGCAGCCTCCAGGGTGTATGGGGAAACACCATATATTTT.

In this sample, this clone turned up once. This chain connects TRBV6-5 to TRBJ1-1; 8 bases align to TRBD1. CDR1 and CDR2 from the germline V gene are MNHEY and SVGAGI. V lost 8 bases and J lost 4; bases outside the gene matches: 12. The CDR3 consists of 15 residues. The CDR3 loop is CASQRAGGRGTEAFF. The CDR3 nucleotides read TGTGCCAGCCAGAGGGCAGGGGGCAGGGGCACTGAAGCTTTCTTT.

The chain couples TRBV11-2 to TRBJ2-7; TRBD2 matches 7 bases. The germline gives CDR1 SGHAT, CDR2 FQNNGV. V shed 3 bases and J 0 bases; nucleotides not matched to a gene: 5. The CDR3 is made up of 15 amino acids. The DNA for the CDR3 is TGTGCCAGCAGCTTGGGTCGCGGGAGCTCCTACGAGCAGTACTTC. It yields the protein CASSLGRGSSYEQYF.

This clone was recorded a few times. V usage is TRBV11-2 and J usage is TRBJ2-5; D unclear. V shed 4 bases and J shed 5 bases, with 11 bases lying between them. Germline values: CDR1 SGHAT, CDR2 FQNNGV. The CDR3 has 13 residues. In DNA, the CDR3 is TGTGCCAGCAGCTCCCAAGACTTGGAGACCCAGTACTTC. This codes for CASSSQDLETQYF.

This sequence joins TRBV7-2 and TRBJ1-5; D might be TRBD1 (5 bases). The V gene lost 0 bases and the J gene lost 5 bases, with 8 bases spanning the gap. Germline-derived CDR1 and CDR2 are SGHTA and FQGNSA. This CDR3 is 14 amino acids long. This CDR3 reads CASSLAPGHQPQHF. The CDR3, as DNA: TGTGCCAGCAGCTTAGCCCCAGGGCATCAGCCCCAGCATTTT.

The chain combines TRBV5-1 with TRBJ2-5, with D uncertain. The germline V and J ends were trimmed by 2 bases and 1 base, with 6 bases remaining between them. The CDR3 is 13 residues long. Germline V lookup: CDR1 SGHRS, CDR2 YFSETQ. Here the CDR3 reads CASSFSPQETQYF. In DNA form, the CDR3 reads TGCGCCAGCAGCTTTAGCCCCCAAGAGACCCAGTACTTC.

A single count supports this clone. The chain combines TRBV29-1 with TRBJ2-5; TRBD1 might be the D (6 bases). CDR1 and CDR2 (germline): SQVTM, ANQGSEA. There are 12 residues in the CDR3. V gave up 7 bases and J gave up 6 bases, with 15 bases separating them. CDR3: CSALGQGQTQYF. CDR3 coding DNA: TGCAGCGCCCTAGGGCAGGGGCAGACCCAGTACTTC.

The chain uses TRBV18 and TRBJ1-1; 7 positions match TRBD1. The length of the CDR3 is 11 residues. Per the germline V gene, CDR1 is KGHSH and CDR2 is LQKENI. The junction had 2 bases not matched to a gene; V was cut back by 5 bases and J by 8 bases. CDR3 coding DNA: TGTGCCAGCTCATCGGACAGGGAAGCTTTCTTT. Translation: CASSSDREAFF.

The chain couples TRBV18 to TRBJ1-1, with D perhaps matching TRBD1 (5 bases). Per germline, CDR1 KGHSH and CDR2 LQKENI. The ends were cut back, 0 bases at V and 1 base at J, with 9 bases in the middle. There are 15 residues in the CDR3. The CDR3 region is CASSPPDSPNTEAFF. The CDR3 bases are TGTGCCAGCTCACCACCTGACAGCCCGAACACTGAAGCTTTCTTT.

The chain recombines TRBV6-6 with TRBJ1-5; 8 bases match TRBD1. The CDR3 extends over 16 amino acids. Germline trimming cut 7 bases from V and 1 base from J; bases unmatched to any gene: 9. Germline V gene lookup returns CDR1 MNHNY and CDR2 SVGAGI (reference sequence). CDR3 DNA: TGTGCCAGCAACAGGGGGTTTCTTCTAAGCAATCAGCCCCAGCATTTT. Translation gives CASNRGFLLSNQPQHF.

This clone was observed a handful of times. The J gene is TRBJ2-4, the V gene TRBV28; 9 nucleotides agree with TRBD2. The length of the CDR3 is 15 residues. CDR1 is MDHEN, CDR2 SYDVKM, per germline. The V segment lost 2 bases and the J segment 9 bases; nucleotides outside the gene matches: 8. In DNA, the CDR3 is TGTGCCAGCAGTTTAGCGGGAGGGCCCGGGGGCATTCAGTACTTC. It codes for CASSLAGGPGGIQYF.

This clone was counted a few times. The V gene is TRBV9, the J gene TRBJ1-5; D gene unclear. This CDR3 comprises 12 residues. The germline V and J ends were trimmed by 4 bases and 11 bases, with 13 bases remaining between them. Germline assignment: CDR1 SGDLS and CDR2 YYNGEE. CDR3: CASSSGVSAQHF. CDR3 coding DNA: TGTGCCAGCAGCTCCGGGGTATCTGCCCAGCATTTT. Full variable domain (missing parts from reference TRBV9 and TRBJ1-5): DSGVTQTPKHLITATGQRVTLRCSPRSGDLSVYWYQQSLDQGLQFLIQYYNGEERAKGNILERFSAQQFPDLHSELNLSSLELGDSALYFCASSSGVSAQHFGDGTRLSIL.